Shown below are 3 T cell receptor beta chains from a single sample sequenced in a study of cytomegalovirus exposure and HLA in healthy donors (dated 2017 in TCRdb). The library was made by the immunoSEQ multiplex PCR assay. The multiplex PCR relied on a mix of 60 forward primers for TCR Vbeta segments and 13 reverse primers for TCR Jbeta segments. This is the immuneACCESS table as TCRdb keeps it, with only in-frame sequences that have V and J called. A part of the clones is gone; compared with another copy, unresolved V genes explain less than half, and the rest is unexplained. The sample table records some 130,000 clones; more than 80% of these occur just once. The top ten constitute just over 2.5% of the sample. The specimen was PBMCs. These receptor sequences come from a man aged 30 to 45 in good health and CMV-seronegative.

The gene calls are TRBV14 and TRBJ1-1; 10 bases are a match to TRBD1. After removal of 3 bases from V and 0 bases from J, the junction contained 7 bases not matched to a gene. Germline CDR1 is SGHDN and CDR2 is FVKESK. The length of the CDR3 is 17 residues. CDR3 loop: CASSHDRGLLVNTEAFF. Written as DNA, the CDR3 is TGTGCCAGCAGCCACGACAGGGGGCTATTGGTGAACACTGAAGCTTTCTTT.

This clone was recorded only once. This chain connects TRBV11-2 to TRBJ2-1; the D gene is possibly TRBD2 (6 bases). The length of the CDR3 is 16 residues. Germline V gene data show CDR1 as SGHAT and CDR2 as FQNNGV. The ends were cut back, 0 bases at V and 8 bases at J, with 17 bases in the middle. In nucleotides, the CDR3 is TGTGCCAGCAGCTTAGAGGGCCGGAGGGGCAGCGATGAGCAGTTCTTC. It yields the protein CASSLEGRRGSDEQFF.

This clone was counted a single time. One end of the junction is discordant with germline, which a read error may explain. The chain has TRBV7-3 and TRBJ1-2; D possibly corresponds to TRBD1 (6 bases). From germline, CDR1 is SGHTA and CDR2 FQGTGA. CDR3 length: 14 amino acids. The CDR3 loop is CASSPTQGGYGYPF. The CDR3, as DNA: TGTGCCAGCAGCCCCACACAGGGCGGCTATGGCTACCCCTTC.